Reported below is one T cell receptor beta chain. The data are from a study of shared T cell receptors in the human thymus. Germline trimming cut 5 bases from V and 6 bases from J; bases unmatched to any gene: 8. From germline, CDR1 is MNHEY and CDR2 SVGAGI. CDR3 length: 15 amino acids. Sequencing used immunoSEQ multiplex PCR; TCRdb keeps in-frame clones, though not all of them. The table has 450,000 to 650,000 clones, around 82% seen once; the top ten hold 0.01% to 0.015%. The data were also submitted as part of a second study, on human thymus T cells. That report adds: Reports from related research described highly overlapping thymic repertoires among unrelated individuals.

The material sequenced was thymocytes. The chain carries TRBV6-5 and TRBJ1-5; 9 nucleotides agree with TRBD1. The source of this sequence is a boy under two years old with a congenital heart defect. CDR3 coding DNA: TGTGCCAGCAGTCGCGAGGGACAGGGTATTCAGCCCCAGCATTTT. Translated: CASSREGQGIQPQHF.